A selection of T cell receptor beta chains follows, all from one sample in a study of CD4 T cells in relation to SARS-CoV-2 and coronaviruses. Clones were sequenced by immunoSEQ multiplex PCR, and TCRdb holds only the in-frame ones, with some missing. The data hold 8,500 to 13,000 clones, with over 80% observed a single time. The sequencing sample was made of naive CD4+ T cells from PBMCs. These receptors all stem from an adult with COVID-19. CDR3s include the opening cysteine and the closing phenylalanine or tryptophan. The order of the fields is D gene, V gene, clone size, J gene, CDR3 DNA, CDR3 protein. A D gene is named only where the DNA matches it firmly. Expanded clones are given a class, and other clones once, few, many or no size at all.

>NA|TRBV19|NA|TRBJ1-2
TGTGCCAGTCGCGGGCGGGGGGCAGAGGGCTACACCTTC
CASRGRGAEGYTF
>TRBD1|TRBV7-8|few|TRBJ1-1
TGTGCCAGCAGCGCCGGACAGGCGAACACTGAAGCTTTCTTT
CASSAGQANTEAFF
>NA|TRBV27|NA|TRBJ2-1
TGTGCCAGCAGTTTACGGGGGCGAGATGAGCAGTTCTTC
CASSLRGRDEQFF
>TRBD2|TRBV2|NA|TRBJ2-3
TGTGCCAGCGTCAGGCTAGCGGGGGGCACTGGGAGCACAGATACGCAGTATTTT
CASVRLAGGTGSTDTQYF
>NA|TRBV19|once|TRBJ1-6
TGTGCTTCCAGGCCGGGGTCTATTAATTCACCCCTCCACTTT
CASRPGSINSPLHF
>NA|TRBV19|once|TRBJ1-1
TGTGCCAGTAGTATAGGGGACGGATTTGAAGCTTTCTTT
CASSIGDGFEAFF
>TRBD2|TRBV4-2|NA|TRBJ2-1
TGTGCCAGCAGCCAAGTCGGGACTAGCGGGGGGGACAATGAGCAGTTCTTC
CASSQVGTSGGDNEQFF
>NA|TRBV13|NA|TRBJ2-6
TGTGCCAGCAGCTTAGGGATAAGGGGCCCCTCTGGGGCCAACGTCCTGACTTTC
CASSLGIRGPSGANVLTF
>NA|TRBV7-2|NA|TRBJ2-3
TGTGCCAGCAGCGACAATCGCGGCGGGGCCAGCCCCACGCAGTATTTT
CASSDNRGGASPTQYF
>TRBD2|TRBV6-1|NA|TRBJ2-3
TGTGCCAGCAGTGCACAACCCCTATCGGGGAGGGCAGATACGCAGTATTTT
CASSAQPLSGRADTQYF
>TRBD2|TRBV10-3|NA|TRBJ2-3
TGTGCCGCCACGGGGGTGCGGGGGAGCACAGATACGCAGTATTTT
CAATGVRGSTDTQYF
>TRBD1|TRBV9|NA|TRBJ1-3
TGTGCCAGCAGCCGAGGCCCAATTGCAGGGGGCGCATCCGGAAACACCATATATTTT
CASSRGPIAGGASGNTIYF
>NA|TRBV5-1|NA|TRBJ2-3
TGCGCCAGCAGCTTGTCGGGCCTCACAGATACGCAGTATTTT
CASSLSGLTDTQYF
>NA|TRBV5-1|NA|TRBJ2-3
TGCGCCAGCAGCGAAACCCTTAGCACAGATACGCAGTATTTT
CASSETLSTDTQYF
>TRBD2|TRBV11-3|NA|TRBJ2-3
TGTGCCAGCAGCTTGTTTAGCGGGGGTGCAGATACGCAGTATTTT
CASSLFSGGADTQYF
>NA|TRBV5-1|NA|TRBJ2-7
TGCGCCAGCAGCCTCCCCGGGCAGGCTACCTACGAGCAGTACTTC
CASSLPGQATYEQYF
>TRBD1|TRBV6-4|NA|TRBJ1-2
TGTGCCAACCTATTGTCGAGGGGGCTTATCTATGGCTACACCTTC
CANLLSRGLIYGYTF
>TRBD2|TRBV24-1|NA|TRBJ2-3
TGTGCCACCAGTGATCCACTAGCGGGGAACACAGATACGCAGTATTTT
CATSDPLAGNTDTQYF
>NA|TRBV10-3|once|TRBJ1-2
TGTGCCATCAGTGAGGGGGTCTCCCCTAACTATGGCTACACCTTC
CAISEGVSPNYGYTF
>NA|TRBV18|NA|TRBJ1-2
TGTGCCAGCTCACCAGGGGCGGGCTATGGCTACACCTTC
CASSPGAGYGYTF
>NA|TRBV7-2|NA|TRBJ2-7
TGTGCCAGCAGCTTAGCGGGAAGCTCCTACGAGCAGTACTTC
CASSLAGSSYEQYF
>NA|TRBV19|NA|TRBJ2-1
TGTGCCAGTAGCCGAAACGGGGGCGAGCCCAATGAGCAGTTCTTC
CASSRNGGEPNEQFF
>TRBD1|TRBV5-4|NA|TRBJ1-1
TGTGCCAGCAGTACGACAGGGGGCGCTTGGAACACTGAAGCTTTCTTT
CASSTTGGAWNTEAFF
>NA|TRBV19|NA|TRBJ2-6
TGTGCCAGTAGTATAGATGGAAAGGATCGGAAGGGGGCCAACGTCCTGACTTTC
CASSIDGKDRKGANVLTF
>NA|TRBV7-8|few|TRBJ1-2
TGTGCCAGCAGCTTATTATGGAATTCTAACTATGGCTACACCTTC
CASSLLWNSNYGYTF
>NA|TRBV10-3|NA|TRBJ1-2
TGTGCCATCAGTGAGGACCGGGGCTATGGCTACACCTTC
CAISEDRGYGYTF
>NA|TRBV5-5|NA|TRBJ2-2
TGTGCCAGCAGCTTGTTAGGGGGTCGGTCCGGGGAGCTGTTTTTT
CASSLLGGRSGELFF
>TRBD1|TRBV5-1|NA|TRBJ1-4
TGCGCCAGCAGCTTTGGACAGGGGAATGAAAAACTGTTTTTT
CASSFGQGNEKLFF
>NA|TRBV19|NA|TRBJ1-5
TGTGCCAGTAGTCCACAGGACGGGAATAATCAGCCCCAGCATTTT
CASSPQDGNNQPQHF
>TRBD2|TRBV5-1|NA|TRBJ2-3
TGCGCCAGCAGCCTCCTAGCGGGGGGGTTTGATACGCAGTATTTT
CASSLLAGGFDTQYF
>TRBD1|TRBV27|NA|TRBJ2-3
TGTGCCACCCGTGGACAGGGCAGTGCTACGCAGTATTTT
CATRGQGSATQYF
>NA|TRBV5-1|NA|TRBJ2-3
TGCGCCAGCAGCGCTCACCGGGGCGCAGATACGCAGTATTTT
CASSAHRGADTQYF
>TRBD1|TRBV27|NA|TRBJ2-7
TGTGCCAGCAGTTCCCACGGGACAGGGACCTACGAGCAGTACTTC
CASSSHGTGTYEQYF
>TRBD1|TRBV5-1|few|TRBJ2-2
TGCGCCAGCAGCAGGAGACAGGGTGACACCGGGGAGCTGTTTTTT
CASSRRQGDTGELFF
>TRBD2|TRBV7-2|few|TRBJ2-2
TGTGCCAGCAGCCCGATGACTAGCGGGGGGATGCTGAACACCGGGGAGCTGTTTTTT
CASSPMTSGGMLNTGELFF
>TRBD1|TRBV20-1|NA|TRBJ1-1
TGCAGTGCTAGTCCCTCGGGACAGAGGAACACTGAAGCTTTCTTT
CSASPSGQRNTEAFF
>NA|TRBV5-6|NA|TRBJ1-6
TGTGCCAGCAGCTTGGCCGGGGGGCTGAGCGGTTCACCCCTCCACTTT
CASSLAGGLSGSPLHF
>NA|TRBV7-3|few|TRBJ2-2
TGTGCCAGCAGCCCCTGGGGGTGGACAGCAAACACCGGGGAGCTGTTTTTT
CASSPWGWTANTGELFF
>NA|TRBV7-3|NA|TRBJ1-6
TGTGCCAGCAGCTTAAGTGGGAATTCACCCCTCCACTTT
CASSLSGNSPLHF
>TRBD1|TRBV10-1|NA|TRBJ2-3
TGCGCCAGCAGTGGGACAGGGCTCAGCACAGATACGCAGTATTTT
CASSGTGLSTDTQYF
>NA|TRBV7-9|few|TRBJ1-4
TGTGCCAGCAGCTTAGAAGGGACACGGGCTAATGAAAAACTGTTTTTT
CASSLEGTRANEKLFF
>NA|TRBV12-3/TRBV12-4|NA|TRBJ1-2
TGTGCCAGCAGTTACCTTGGGGCCTATGGCTACACCTTC
CASSYLGAYGYTF